These 29 T cell receptor beta chains came from one sample sequenced in a study of cytomegalovirus exposure and HLA in healthy donors. The method was immunoSEQ multiplex PCR; TCRdb's version includes in-frame clones alone and lacks a portion of them. The table has roughly 50,000 clones, 75% to 95% seen once. Sequences were obtained from PBMCs. Receptors were obtained from a man aged 18 to 29 in good health and CMV-seronegative.

The rearrangement links TRBV11-2 to TRBJ1-1; no reliable D call. The CDR3 loop spans 12 amino acids. The germline gives CDR1 SGHAT, CDR2 FQNNGV. The ends were cut back, 3 bases at V and 3 bases at J, with 5 bases in the middle. In nucleotides, the CDR3 is TGTGCCAGCAGCTTTAGCTACACTGAAGCTTTCTTT. This codes for CASSFSYTEAFF.

For this clone: Sequence at one end of the junction differs from germline and may be a read error. The chain carries TRBV4-1 and TRBJ2-7; 8 positions agree with TRBD2. Germline lookup yields CDR1 MGHRA and CDR2 YSYEKL. This CDR3 comprises 15 residues. The CDR3 is CASSQDLGTSYEQYF. CDR3 DNA: TGTGCCAGCAGCCAAGATCTTGGGACTAGCTACGAGCAGTACTTC.

The rearrangement joins TRBV25-1 to TRBJ2-7; perhaps TRBD1 as D (6 bases). From germline, CDR1 is MGHDK and CDR2 SYGVNS. V was pared by 0 bases and J by 7 bases, with 10 bases between. The CDR3 has 13 amino acids. This CDR3 reads CASSEYHREEQYF. Written as DNA, the CDR3 is TGTGCCAGCAGTGAATATCACAGGGAGGAGCAGTACTTC.

This chain joins TRBV5-1 and TRBJ2-5; 11 nucleotides line up with TRBD2. V lost 4 bases, J lost 1 base, and 9 bases stayed unmatched. The CDR3 has 17 amino acids. From germline, CDR1 is SGHRS and CDR2 YFSETQ. The CDR3 coding sequence is TGCGCCAGCAGCCCGCCTCGGACTAGCGGGTTCCAAGAGACCCAGTACTTC. Amino acids: CASSPPRTSGFQETQYF.

The chain joins TRBV6-5 to TRBJ1-5; D call uncertain. CDR1 and CDR2 (germline): MNHEY, SVGAGI. Trimming cost V 2 bases and J 9 bases, with 11 bases left between them. The CDR3 has 13 residues. CDR3 in DNA: TGTGCCAGCAGTTACCGGGTTGAATGGCCCCAGCATTTT. Translation gives CASSYRVEWPQHF.

The J gene is TRBJ1-2, the V gene TRBV27, with TRBD1 matching over 10 bases. V shed 6 bases, J shed 7 bases, and the junction held 17 bases outside the gene matches. This CDR3 comprises 17 residues. Per the germline V gene, CDR1 is MNHEY and CDR2 is SMNVEV (reference sequence). In nucleotides, the CDR3 is TGTGCCAGCAGCCGAAGACAGGGGGCCGACGTACGCCGTGGCTACACCTTC. Translated, it gives CASSRRQGADVRRGYTF.

The rearrangement joins TRBV6-1 to TRBJ2-7, with 9 bases that match TRBD1. V dropped 1 base and J dropped 1; count of bases not matched to a gene: 2. This CDR3 is built from 15 residues. From germline, CDR1 is MNHNS and CDR2 SASEGT. CDR3 nucleotide sequence: TGTGCCAGCAGTGAAGGGACAGGGGTTTCCTACGAGCAGTACTTC. This sequence encodes CASSEGTGVSYEQYF.

The gene calls are TRBV18 and TRBJ2-7; 7 bases agree with TRBD1. V trimming: 3 bases; J trimming: 3 bases; junction bases outside the gene matches: 5. This CDR3 comprises 14 residues. From germline, CDR1 is KGHSH and CDR2 LQKENI. The CDR3: CASSPTTGVYEQYF. The CDR3 coding sequence is TGTGCCAGCTCACCTACTACAGGGGTCTACGAGCAGTACTTC.

The rearrangement links TRBV19 to TRBJ1-1; D is unclear. V lost 2 bases, J lost 0 bases, and 10 bases lay in between. Germline V CDR1 and CDR2: LNHDA, SQIVND (reference sequence). The CDR3 is 15 residues long. CDR3 bases: TGTGCCAGTAGTATAAATGCCAACATGAACACTGAAGCTTTCTTT. Its translation: CASSINANMNTEAFF.

The V call is TRBV28, the J call TRBJ1-4, with D possibly being TRBD1 (5 bases). This CDR3 spans 15 amino acids. From germline, CDR1 is MDHEN and CDR2 SYDVKM. Deletions cut 3 bases from V and 4 bases from J, with 12 bases between. In DNA, the CDR3 is TGTGCCAGCAGTTTTATCCAGGGCCTTAATGAAAAACTGTTTTTT. It specifies CASSFIQGLNEKLFF. Together with reference TRBV28 and TRBJ1-4, the CDR3 gives the full variable domain: DVKVTQSSRYLVKRTGEKVFLECVQDMDHENMFWYRQDPGLGLRLIYFSYDVKMKEKGDIPEGYSVSREKKERFSLILESASTNQTSMYLCASSFIQGLNEKLFFGSGTQLSVL.

The chain joins TRBV6-1 to TRBJ2-3; TRBD2 agrees at 7 bases. Unmatched junction bases numbered 0, after V lost 0 bases and J lost 0 bases. The germline CDR1 and CDR2 sequences are MNHNS and SASEGT. CDR3 length: 15 residues. CDR3 sequence (DNA): TGTGCCAGCAGTGAAGCTAGCGGGAGCACAGATACGCAGTATTTT. Its translation: CASSEASGSTDTQYF.

This clone was detected only a few times. The chain joins TRBV19 to TRBJ2-2; D remains ambiguous. V gave up 7 bases and J gave up 3 bases, with 9 bases separating them. Germline CDR1 and CDR2: LNHDA and SQIVND (reference sequence). This CDR3 has 13 residues. The CDR3 DNA is TGTGCCAGTAATCAACGGGACACCGGGGAGCTGTTTTTT. It specifies CASNQRDTGELFF. Looking up the rest from reference TRBV19 and TRBJ2-2 gives the full variable domain: DGGITQSPKYLFRKEGQNVTLSCEQNLNHDAMYWYRQDPGQGLRLIYYSQIVNDFQKGDIAEGYSVSREKKESFPLTVTSAQKNPTAFYLCASNQRDTGELFFGEGSRLTVL.

Written as DNA, the CDR3 is TGCGCCAGCAGCTTGGGACAGGGGGCTAGCACAGATACGCAGTATTTT. Amino acids: CASSLGQGASTDTQYF. The chain is built from TRBV5-1 and TRBJ2-3, with TRBD1 identical over 10 bases. Germline CDR1 SGHRS, CDR2 YFSETQ. The CDR3 has 16 residues. J gave up 0 bases and V 0 bases, and 1 base lay outside the gene matches.

The genes are TRBV7-6 and TRBJ2-1; 8 nucleotides align to TRBD2. The V gene's germline CDR1 is SGHVS and CDR2 FNYEAQ. The CDR3 covers 20 residues. The ends lost 5 bases at V and 5 bases at J; junction bases unmatched: 23. The CDR3 protein is CASSQLDSIGREGLNNEQFF. CDR3 nucleotides: TGTGCCAGCAGCCAGCTGGACAGCATCGGACGGGAGGGATTGAACAATGAGCAGTTCTTC.

This sequence joins TRBV7-9 and TRBJ1-3; D not resolved. CDR1 and CDR2 from the germline V gene are SEHNR and FQNEAQ (reference sequence). CDR3 length equals 15 residues. V lost 1 base to trimming and J lost 0 bases, with 7 bases between them. CDR3 nucleotide sequence: TGTGCCAGCAGCTTAGTAATGAGCTCTGGAAACACCATATATTTT. This codes for CASSLVMSSGNTIYF.

CDR3 sequence reads: CASSKETGAGANVLTF. As DNA, the CDR3 is TGTGCCAGTAGTAAAGAGACAGGGGCAGGGGCCAACGTCCTGACTTTC. The chain has TRBV19 and TRBJ2-6; 8 positions agree with TRBD1. The germline CDR1 and CDR2 sequences are LNHDA and SQIVND (reference sequence). This CDR3 has 16 residues. The ends lost 4 bases at V and 4 bases at J; junction bases unmatched: 6. The full variable domain, with the rest looked up from reference TRBV19 and TRBJ2-6, is DGGITQSPKYLFRKEGQNVTLSCEQNLNHDAMYWYRQDPGQGLRLIYYSQIVNDFQKGDIAEGYSVSREKKESFPLTVTSAQKNPTAFYLCASSKETGAGANVLTFGAGSRLTVL.

This clone is a singleton in its sample. This chain joins TRBV5-1 and TRBJ1-5; D might be TRBD1 (5 bases). Per germline, CDR1 SGHRS and CDR2 YFSETQ. The CDR3 extends over 13 amino acids. V was trimmed by 3 bases and J by 4 bases, leaving 8 bases between them. The DNA of the CDR3 is TGCGCCAGCAGCTGGGGGGGGAATCAGCCCCAGCATTTT. Protein sequence: CASSWGGNQPQHF.

In nucleotides, the CDR3 is TGTGCCAGTAGTACGCCATTTGGAGCCCGGATGAGCAATCAGCCCCAGCATTTT. Protein: CASSTPFGARMSNQPQHF. The V and J genes are TRBV19 and TRBJ1-5, with unresolved D. CDR1 and CDR2 (germline): LNHDA, SQIVND (reference sequence). V lost 4 bases and J lost 1, with 20 bases in between. The CDR3 is 18 residues long.

The chain combines TRBV19 with TRBJ1-1, with D hard to call. The CDR3 is 12 residues long. The germline V gene has CDR1 LNHDA and CDR2 SQIVND (reference sequence). The V end was cut by 7 bases, the J end by 4 bases, with 10 bases between. The CDR3 sequence is CASTWAGTEAFF. The CDR3 nucleotides are TGTGCCAGTACGTGGGCTGGCACTGAAGCTTTCTTT. Looking up the rest from reference TRBV19 and TRBJ1-1 gives the full variable domain: DGGITQSPKYLFRKEGQNVTLSCEQNLNHDAMYWYRQDPGQGLRLIYYSQIVNDFQKGDIAEGYSVSREKKESFPLTVTSAQKNPTAFYLCASTWAGTEAFFGQGTRLTVV.

V is TRBV12-1 and J is TRBJ1-5. TRBV12-1 represents a pseudogene. CDR3 length: 12 amino acids. For the CDR3, the DNA is TGTGCCAGCAGCCCAGCGGGCGGGCCCCAGCATTTT. Translation gives CASSPAGGPQHF.

The genes are TRBV2 and TRBJ2-2; TRBD1 aligns across 10 bases. From germline, CDR1 is SNHLY and CDR2 FYNNEI. The CDR3 sequence is 16 residues long. The junction had 8 bases not matched to a gene; V was cut back by 4 bases and J by 6 bases. The CDR3 DNA follows: TGTGCCAGCAGTGCTCTGGACAGGGGGTTTGCCGGGGAGCTGTTTTTT. Translation: CASSALDRGFAGELFF.

The rearrangement links TRBV10-3 to TRBJ1-1; D is ambiguous. Germline CDR1 ENHRY, CDR2 SYGVKD. The CDR3 runs 11 residues. The V end lost 6 bases, the J end lost 9 bases, and 11 bases lay between the germline ends. The CDR3 nucleotides are TGTGCCATCAGGGGCGGGGAGAAAGCTTTCTTT. Its protein product is CAIRGGEKAFF.

V is TRBV14 and J is TRBJ1-2, with a possible D match to TRBD1 (5 bases). V lost 4 bases and J lost 5, with 8 bases in between. The CDR3 loop spans 12 amino acids. Germline V lookup: CDR1 SGHDN, CDR2 FVKESK. In DNA form, the CDR3 reads TGTGCCAGCAGCCCCCAGGGATATGGCTACACCTTC. This translates into CASSPQGYGYTF.

The V and J genes are TRBV6-4 and TRBJ2-1; 15 bases map to TRBD2. Germline V lookup: CDR1 MRHNA, CDR2 SNTAGT. The V and J ends lost 5 bases and 6 bases, in that order; junction bases with no gene match: 5. The CDR3 consists of 16 residues. The DNA of the CDR3 is TGTGCCAGCAGTCAAGGGACTAGCGGGAGGCTCAATGAGCAGTTCTTC. Protein: CASSQGTSGRLNEQFF.

In DNA, the CDR3 is TGTGCCAGCAGTGAGCGAGAGACAGCATCCTACGAGCAGTACTTC. Its protein is CASSERETASYEQYF. The gene calls are TRBV6-1 and TRBJ2-7; possibly TRBD1 for D (5 bases). The germline V gene has CDR1 MNHNS and CDR2 SASEGT. The CDR3 consists of 15 residues. V was trimmed by 3 bases and J by 1 base, leaving 13 bases between them.

The rearrangement joins TRBV4-1 to TRBJ2-1; D ambiguous. V lost 2 bases and J lost 4, with 9 bases in between. CDR3 length: 14 amino acids. Germline loops: CDR1 MGHRA, CDR2 YSYEKL. In DNA, the CDR3 is TGCGCCAGCAGCCAACCGAGCGAGTACAATGAGCAGTTCTTC. Amino acid sequence: CASSQPSEYNEQFF.

V gene TRBV5-1 combines with J gene TRBJ2-7; perhaps TRBD1 as D (6 bases). The CDR3 spans 14 residues. V was pared by 2 bases and J by 6 bases, with 15 bases between. Germline CDR1 SGHRS, CDR2 YFSETQ. The CDR3 loop reads CASSLSAQGTEQYF. DNA of the CDR3: TGCGCCAGCAGCTTAAGCGCTCAGGGGACCGAGCAGTACTTC.

The CDR3 DNA reads TGTGCCAGTGGCGGGACAGCGGGGGGAAGCAATCAGCCCCAGCATTTT. This translates into CASGGTAGGSNQPQHF. The V and J genes are TRBV19 and TRBJ1-5; the match to TRBD1 covers 7 bases. The CDR3 has 16 residues. With 8 bases clipped from V and 1 base from J, the junction kept 11 bases outside the gene matches. Looked up from germline, CDR1 is LNHDA and CDR2 is SQIVND (reference sequence).

The rearrangement links TRBV29-1 to TRBJ2-1; a possible D gene is TRBD2 (5 bases). Per the germline V gene, CDR1 is SQVTM and CDR2 is ANQGSEA. This CDR3 is 13 amino acids long. Trimming shortened V by 6 bases and J by 4 bases, and 13 bases separated the two germline ends. The CDR3 here is CSVTAGGYNEQFF. The CDR3 nucleotides are TGCAGCGTCACCGCCGGAGGTTACAATGAGCAGTTCTTC.